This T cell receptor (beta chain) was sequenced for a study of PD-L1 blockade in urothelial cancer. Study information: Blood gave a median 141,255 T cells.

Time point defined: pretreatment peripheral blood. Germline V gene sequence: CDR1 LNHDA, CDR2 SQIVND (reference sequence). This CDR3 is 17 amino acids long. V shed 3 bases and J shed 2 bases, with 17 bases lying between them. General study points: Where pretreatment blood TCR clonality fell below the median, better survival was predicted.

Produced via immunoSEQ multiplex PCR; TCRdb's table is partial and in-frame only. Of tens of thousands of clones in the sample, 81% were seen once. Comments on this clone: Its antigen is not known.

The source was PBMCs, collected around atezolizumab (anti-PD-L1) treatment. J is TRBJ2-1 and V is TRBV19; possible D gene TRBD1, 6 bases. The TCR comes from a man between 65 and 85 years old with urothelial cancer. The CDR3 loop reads CASSIGPRQAPYNEQFF. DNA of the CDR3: TGTGCCAGTAGTATTGGCCCAAGACAGGCCCCCTACAATGAGCAGTTCTTC.